The 2 T cell receptor beta chains in this list originate from one sample, sequenced in a study of cytomegalovirus exposure and HLA in healthy donors. The PCR ran on 60 Vbeta and 13 Jbeta primers. The table came from immunoSEQ multiplex PCR; TCRdb's copy has only in-frame clones and leaves some out. The table lists about 130,000 clones, less than 85% of them singletons. Material: PBMCs. Receptor source: a man younger than 45 in good health and CMV-seronegative.

The chain couples TRBV11-3 to TRBJ2-7; 8 nucleotides line up with TRBD2. Trimming cost V 7 bases and J 7 bases; bases outside gene matches: 18. From germline, CDR1 is SGHNT and CDR2 YENEEA. The CDR3 spans 16 residues. CDR3 region: CASTGAAGGTGGEQYF. The DNA for the CDR3 is TGTGCCAGCACTGGGGCCGCGGGAGGAACCGGGGGGGAGCAGTACTTC. Variable domain in full (rest from reference TRBV11-3 and TRBJ2-7): EAGVVQSPRYKIIEKKQPVAFWCNPISGHNTLYWYLQNLGQGPELLIRYENEEAVDDSQLPKDRFSAERLKGVDSTLKIQPAELGDSAVYLCASTGAAGGTGGEQYFGPGTRLTVT.

The chain has TRBV28 and TRBJ2-2; 10 bases fit TRBD2. Trimming removed 5 bases from V and 4 bases from J; junction bases left unmatched: 7. From germline, CDR1 is MDHEN and CDR2 SYDVKM. The CDR3 totals 16 residues. CDR3 in amino acids: CASSSGRAVFTGELFF. The CDR3, as DNA: TGTGCCAGCAGTAGCGGGAGGGCGGTTTTCACCGGGGAGCTGTTTTTT.